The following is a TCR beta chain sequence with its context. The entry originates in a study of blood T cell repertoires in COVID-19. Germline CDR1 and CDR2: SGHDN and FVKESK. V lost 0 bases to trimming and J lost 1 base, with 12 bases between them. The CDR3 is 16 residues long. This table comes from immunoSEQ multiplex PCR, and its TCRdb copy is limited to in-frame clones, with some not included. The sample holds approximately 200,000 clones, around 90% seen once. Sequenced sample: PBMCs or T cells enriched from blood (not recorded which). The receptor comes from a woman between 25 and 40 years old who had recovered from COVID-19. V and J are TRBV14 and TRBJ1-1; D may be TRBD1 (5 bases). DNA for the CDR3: TGTGCCAGCAGCCAAGACCCCGACAGTCCGAACACTGAAGCTTTCTTT. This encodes CASSQDPDSPNTEAFF.